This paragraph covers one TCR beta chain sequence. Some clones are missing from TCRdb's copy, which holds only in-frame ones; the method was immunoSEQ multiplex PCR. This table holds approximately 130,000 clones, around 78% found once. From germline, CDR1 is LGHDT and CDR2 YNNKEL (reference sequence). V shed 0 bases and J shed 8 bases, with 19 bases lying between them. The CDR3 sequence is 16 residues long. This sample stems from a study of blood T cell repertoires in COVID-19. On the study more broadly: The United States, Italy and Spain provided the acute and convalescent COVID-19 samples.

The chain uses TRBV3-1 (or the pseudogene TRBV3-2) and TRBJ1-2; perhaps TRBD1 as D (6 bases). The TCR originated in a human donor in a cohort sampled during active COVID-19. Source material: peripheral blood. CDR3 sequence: CASSQDIEGVPLGYTF. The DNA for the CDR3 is TGTGCCAGCAGCCAAGATATCGAGGGGGTTCCCCTGGGCTACACCTTC.